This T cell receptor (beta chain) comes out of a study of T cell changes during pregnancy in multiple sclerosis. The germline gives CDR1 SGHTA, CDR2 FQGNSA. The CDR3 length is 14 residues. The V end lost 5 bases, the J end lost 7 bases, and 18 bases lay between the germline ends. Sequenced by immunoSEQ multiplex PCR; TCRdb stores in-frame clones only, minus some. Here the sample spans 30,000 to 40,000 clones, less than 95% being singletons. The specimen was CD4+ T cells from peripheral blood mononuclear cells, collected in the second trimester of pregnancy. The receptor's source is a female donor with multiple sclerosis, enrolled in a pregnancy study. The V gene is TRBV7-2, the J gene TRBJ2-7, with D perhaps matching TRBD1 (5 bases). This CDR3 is CASSRGHLKGEQYF. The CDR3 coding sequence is TGTGCCAGCAGCCGCGGACATCTTAAGGGAGAGCAGTACTTC.